These T cell receptor beta chains were read from a single sample in a study of T cells in Graves' hyperthyroidism and ophthalmopathy. TCRdb re-analysed the multiplex PCR reads in MiXCR, keeping a single row per CDR3 protein. The sample shows about 400,000 distinct CDR3 sequences, roughly 13% of them seen only once. Sequences were obtained from blood. These receptors were obtained from a woman younger than 35 with Graves' hyperthyroidism. The CDR3 runs from the conserved cysteine through the conserved F or W. A D gene is named only where the DNA matches it firmly. A clone size is listed for some rows: how often the clone was seen (once, few, many), or a class if it is expanded.

size,J,V,D,DNA,CDR3
many,TRBJ2-7,TRBV7-2,TRBD1,TGTGCCAGCAGCTTAGCCGGACAGGTACTCTACGAGCAGTACTTC,CASSLAGQVLYEQYF
-,TRBJ1-1,TRBV29-1,-,TGCAGCGGAGGGTGGAACACTGAAGCTTTCTTT,CSGGWNTEAFF
many,TRBJ2-2,TRBV20-1,TRBD2,TGCAGTGCTAGCACTAGCGGGAGAAGAACCGGGGAGCTGTTTTTT,CSASTSGRRTGELFF
-,TRBJ2-7,TRBV7-9,TRBD2,TGTGCCAGCAGCTTAGTACGGGGGGGGTCGTTTACGTACGAGCAGTACTTC,CASSLVRGGSFTYEQYF
-,TRBJ2-2,TRBV5-1,-,TGCGCCAGCAGGGCAGGGGCGCCCGGGGAGCTGTTTTTT,CASRAGAPGELFF
-,TRBJ2-1,TRBV4-3,TRBD2,TGCGCCAGCAGCCTCAGTGCTAGCGGGAGCTACAATGAGCAGTTCTTC,CASSLSASGSYNEQFF
-,TRBJ2-2,TRBV7-3,-,TGTGCCAGCAGCTTAACGGCGTATAGCGGTAACACCGGGGAGCTGTTTTTT,CASSLTAYSGNTGELFF
-,TRBJ2-7,TRBV7-2,-,TGTGCCAGCAGCCCCGAGGGCTTCTTCTCCTACGAGCAGTACTTC,CASSPEGFFSYEQYF
few,TRBJ2-1,TRBV7-3,-,TGTGCCAGCAGCTCCCCCGGAGGAACCTACAATGAGCAGTTCTTC,CASSSPGGTYNEQFF
-,TRBJ2-1,TRBV7-9,TRBD2,TGTGCCAGCAGCGGAGAATGGCAGGGAATACTAGCGGGACCGAATGAGCAGTTCTTC,CASSGEWQGILAGPNEQFF
many,TRBJ1-2,TRBV12-3/TRBV12-4,-,TGTGCCAGCAGTTTAAAGTCGCTGTGGCAGACTGAATATAACTATGGCTACACCTTC,CASSLKSLWQTEYNYGYTF
many,TRBJ2-5,TRBV27,-,TGTGCCAGCAGTTTAAGAGGGCGAGGGGAGACCCAGTACTTC,CASSLRGRGETQYF